This T cell receptor (beta chain) was profiled in a study of T cell responses to AZD1222 COVID-19 vaccine. V lost 2 bases to trimming and J lost 9 bases, with 14 bases between them. The CDR3 contains 15 residues. Germline CDR1 and CDR2: LNHDA and SQIVND (reference sequence). Produced via immunoSEQ multiplex PCR; TCRdb's table is partial and in-frame only. The repertoire holds about 140,000 clones, with around 92% as singletons. The chain carries TRBV19 and TRBJ1-6; D is uncertain. The material sequenced was peripheral blood, taken on day 0 of AZD1222 vaccination. This TCR derives from an adult in good health. The CDR3 reads CASSITETAISPLHF. CDR3 coding DNA: TGTGCCAGTAGTATAACCGAGACTGCCATTTCACCCCTCCACTTT.